Sequencing of this T cell receptor beta chain was carried out in a study of CD8+ T cells in alopecia areata. Germline values: CDR1 SGHDT, CDR2 YYEEEE. V was pared by 1 base and J by 2 bases, with 5 bases between. The CDR3 is 13 amino acids. Alopecia areata patients provided lesional scalp punch biopsies and peripheral blood, both collected for the study. Extracted RNA was reverse transcribed, and the resulting cDNA served as sequencing template. Generated by immunoSEQ multiplex PCR, the TCRdb table keeps only in-frame clones and is missing some. The table shows about 120,000 clones, with 47% occurring only once.

The chain carries TRBV5-6 and TRBJ2-3; D is uncertain. Sequencing was performed on NKG2D-low CD8+ T cells sorted from blood. The sequence was collected from a human donor with alopecia areata. The CDR3 nucleotides read TGTGCCAGCAGCTTGCCGATCACAGATACGCAGTATTTT. Amino acids: CASSLPITDTQYF.